Listed below are T cell receptor beta chains from one sample, sequenced in a study of lung T cells in sarcoidosis with Löfgren's syndrome. TCRdb independently ran MiXCR on the reads; one entry per CDR3 protein. This sample has about 19,000 distinct CDR3 sequences; roughly a fifth occur once, and the top ten carry about 4%. Input material: CD4+ T cells from PBMCs. These receptors originate from a human donor with sarcoidosis (Löfgren's syndrome or another form), or a control subject (not recorded which). Each CDR3 is given with its conserved first and last residue. Fields, in order: J gene, D gene, V gene, clone size, CDR3 protein, CDR3 DNA. A D gene is named only where the DNA matches it firmly. Size tells how often a clone was seen (once, few, many) or the class of an expanded clone, and some rows leave it out.

>TRBJ1-1|TRBD1|TRBV5-1|many
CASSLPILPGQVNVNTEAFF
TGCGCCAGCAGCTTACCAATCCTACCGGGACAGGTTAACGTTAACACTGAAGCTTTCTTT
>TRBJ1-1|NA|TRBV6-1|NA
CASMSPGNTKAFF
TGTGCAAGCATGTCCCCGGGGAACACTAAAGCTTTCTTT
>TRBJ2-3|NA|TRBV3-1|many
CASSQVQTRDTDTQYF
TGTGCCAGCAGCCAAGTGCAGACTCGTGACACAGATACGCAGTATTTT
>TRBJ2-5|TRBD2|TRBV20-1|many
CSASSLAGGQETQYF
TGCAGTGCTAGTTCCCTAGCGGGAGGGCAAGAGACCCAGTACTTC
>TRBJ2-1|TRBD2|TRBV28|many
CASSKALAGAYNEQFF
TGTGCCAGCAGTAAGGCTCTGGCGGGAGCTTACAATGAGCAGTTCTTC
>TRBJ2-5|NA|TRBV2|many
CASSGQSQETQYF
TGTGCCAGCAGTGGACAGAGCCAAGAGACCCAGTACTTC
>TRBJ1-1|NA|TRBV20-1|medium-sized
CSAFRGTNTEAFF
TGCAGTGCTTTCCGAGGGACAAACACTGAAGCTTTCTTT
>TRBJ2-3|TRBD2|TRBV18|many
CASSPASGGLSTDTQYF
TGTGCCAGCTCACCAGCTAGCGGGGGCCTAAGCACAGATACGCAGTATTTT
>TRBJ2-1|TRBD2|TRBV28|medium-sized
CASSSTSGGLNEQFF
TGTGCCAGCAGTTCGACTAGCGGGGGGTTGAATGAGCAGTTCTTC
>TRBJ2-5|NA|TRBV5-1|NA
CASSLDRGSEETQYF
TGCGCCAGCAGCTTGGATCGGGGAAGCGAAGAGACCCAGTACTTC